The next 9 T cell receptor beta chains were all read from a single sample in a study of human T cells and chemical hapten exposure. Time point meaning: patch test 1, 2 weeks after DPC sensitization. Treatment indicated: therapeutic diphenylcyclopropenone sensitization with weekly scalp DPC. Researchers extracted total RNA from unfractionated whole blood. TCRdb ran MiXCR on the RACE reads and lists one entry per CDR3 protein. This table holds 35,000 or so distinct CDR3 sequences, 6% to 7% found once. Sequencing used whole blood, obtained in connection with sensitization to the hapten diphenylcyclopropenone (DPC). These receptors came from a woman aged 30 to 39 with alopecia areata. Some clones in this sample may be carry-over from other donors' samples.

This clonotype occurred a few times. This chain connects TRBV20-1 to TRBJ2-5; 8 bases agree with TRBD2. Germline V CDR1 and CDR2: DFQATT, SNEGSKA (reference sequence). This CDR3 is 14 amino acids long. V lost 4 bases and J lost 5; bases outside the gene matches: 9. Here the CDR3 reads CSATRGGGIETQYF. CDR3 sequence (DNA): TGCAGTGCTACCCGGGGGGGTGGGATCGAGACCCAGTACTTC.

This clonotype was counted at least ten times. This chain uses TRBV15 with TRBJ2-7; a weak D match, TRBD1 (6 bases). Germline loops: CDR1 LNHNV, CDR2 YYDKDF (reference sequence). V was pared by 0 bases and J by 0 bases, with 18 bases between. CDR3 length: 18 amino acids. The CDR3 DNA sequence: TGTGCCACCAGCAGAGATTTTCTGGGCAGGGGATTCTCCTACGAGCAGTACTTC. Translated: CATSRDFLGRGFSYEQYF.

This clonotype has just a few counts. This chain connects TRBV2 to TRBJ1-1, with unresolved D. CDR3 length equals 13 residues. Germline assignment: CDR1 SNHLY and CDR2 FYNNEI. V lost 5 bases and J lost 1, with 8 bases in between. CDR3 protein: CASSPYTNTEAFF. In DNA, the CDR3 is TGTGCCAGCAGTCCCTACACGAACACTGAAGCTTTCTTT.

This clonotype was seen only a few times. The chain combines TRBV6-6 with TRBJ2-2, with 10 positions matching TRBD2. This CDR3 is 19 amino acids long. The junction had 11 bases not matched to a gene; V was cut back by 3 bases and J by 1 base. Germline V gene data show CDR1 as MNHNY and CDR2 as SVGAGI (reference sequence). The CDR3 coding sequence is TGTGCCAGCAGTTATTTTAGCGGGGGGCCTTTTTTGAACACCGGGGAGCTGTTTTTT. This sequence encodes CASSYFSGGPFLNTGELFF.

Ten or more counts support this clonotype. V gene TRBV28 combines with J gene TRBJ1-3; 9 bases are a match to TRBD1. V was pared by 7 bases and J by 3 bases, with 4 bases of the junction left unmatched. The germline CDR1 and CDR2 sequences are MDHEN and SYDVKM. CDR3 length: 14 residues. The CDR3 DNA reads as TGTGCCAGCACTACAGGGGGCAGTGGAAACACCATATATTTT. This translates into CASTTGGSGNTIYF.

This clonotype was seen many times. The V and J genes are TRBV7-9 and TRBJ2-7; 7 bases fit TRBD1. Germline V lookup: CDR1 SEHNR, CDR2 FQNEAQ (reference sequence). Trimming at V came to 5 bases and at J to 3 bases, leaving 13 bases not matched to a gene. This CDR3 is built from 16 residues. In DNA form, the CDR3 reads TGTGCCAGCAGCCCTCGACAGGGTGAGAAACTCTACGAGCAGTACTTC. Protein: CASSPRQGEKLYEQYF.

Points on this clonotype: A much bigger clone sits one base away, suggesting this may be a read error. The rearrangement joins TRBV27 to TRBJ2-7, with 9 bases identical to TRBD1. V shed 2 bases, J shed 7 bases, and the junction held 3 bases outside the gene matches. The germline V gene encodes CDR1 MNHEY and CDR2 SMNVEV (reference sequence). This CDR3 contains 13 residues. This CDR3 is CASSLLGQGEQYF. The DNA of the CDR3 is TGTGCCAGCAGTTTACTCGGACAGGGGGAGCAGTACTTC.

At least ten counts were recorded for this clonotype. V usage is TRBV3-1 and J usage is TRBJ2-2; D perhaps matches TRBD1 (5 bases). The CDR3 loop spans 14 amino acids. Per the germline V gene, CDR1 is LGHDT and CDR2 is YNNKEL (reference sequence). Trimming left V 0 bases short and J 4 bases short, with 6 bases between. In nucleotides, the CDR3 is TGTGCCAGCAGCCAAGACAGGGTCACCGGGGAGCTGTTTTTT. Translating gives CASSQDRVTGELFF. Combining the CDR3 with reference TRBV3-1 and TRBJ2-2 gives the whole variable domain DTAVSQTPKYLVTQMGNDKSIKCEQNLGHDTMYWYKQDSKKFLKIMFSYNNKELIINETVPNRFSPKSPDKAHLNLHINSLELGDSAVYFCASSQDRVTGELFFGEGSRLTVL.

At least ten counts were recorded for this clonotype. V usage is TRBV6-5 and J usage is TRBJ2-3; D gene unclear. Germline V gives CDR1 MNHEY, CDR2 SVGAGI. V lost 5 bases, J lost 10 bases, and 16 bases lay in between. This CDR3 contains 13 residues. The CDR3 reads CASSPLVGRAQYF. The CDR3 DNA is TGTGCCAGCAGTCCTTTGGTAGGAAGGGCGCAGTATTTT.